This T cell receptor beta chain is from a study of OX40 agonist ivuxolimab in advanced cancers. This clone was counted a single time. This table comes from immunoSEQ multiplex PCR, and its TCRdb copy is limited to in-frame clones, with some not included. The table has 120,000 or so clones, 90% to 95% seen once. This CDR3 spans 15 amino acids. CDR1 and CDR2 (germline): LGHNA, YSLEER. V was pared by 0 bases and J by 5 bases, with 13 bases between. The rearrangement joins TRBV4-3 to TRBJ1-2; D unclear. The TCR was taken from an adult with an advanced solid tumor such as melanoma, head and neck, liver or kidney cancer. Sequenced here: CD4+ or CD8+ T cells sorted from blood, sampled in a trial of the OX40 agonist ivuxolimab. The chain's CDR3 is CASSQDLKEEYGYTF. CDR3 DNA sequence: TGCGCCAGCAGCCAAGATCTGAAGGAGGAGTATGGCTACACCTTC.